This passage covers 20 T cell receptor beta chains from one sample sequenced in a study of T cells in Graves' hyperthyroidism and ophthalmopathy. The source material, RNA transcripts, was used to amplify TCR beta CDR3 regions. When the TCR CDR3 underwent first-round RT-PCR, the HTBI primer set was used. MiXCR, applied by TCRdb to the multiplex PCR reads, yields one record per CDR3 protein. The sample consists of some 510,000 distinct CDR3 sequences, around 21% of them appearing once. The specimen sequenced was blood. The receptors stem from a man aged 18 to 29 with Graves' hyperthyroidism.

This clonotype was observed at least ten times. V and J are TRBV19 and TRBJ1-3; D call uncertain. Trimming stripped 6 bases from V and 0 bases from J, with 21 bases between. This CDR3 contains 18 residues. Per germline, CDR1 LNHDA and CDR2 SQIVND (reference sequence). The CDR3 region is CASSNPAGRPASGNTIYF. In DNA form, the CDR3 reads TGTGCCAGTAGCAACCCGGCTGGGAGGCCTGCCTCTGGAAACACCATATATTTT.

In this sample, this clonotype turned up many times. The chain employs TRBV5-1 and TRBJ2-5, with 11 bases identical to TRBD2. This CDR3 contains 15 residues. Looked up from germline, CDR1 is SGHRS and CDR2 is YFSETQ. J was trimmed by 9 bases and V by 3 bases; bases with no gene match: 10. The CDR3 region has the DNA TGCGCCAGCAGCTCCTCAAGGACTAGCGGGCCCCCCCAGTACTTC. It encodes CASSSSRTSGPPQYF.

This clonotype was counted between two and nine times. This chain connects TRBV19 to TRBJ1-1; tentatively, D is TRBD1 (5 bases). Trimming cost V 4 bases and J 10 bases, with 22 bases left between them. From germline, CDR1 is LNHDA and CDR2 SQIVND (reference sequence). This CDR3 contains 15 residues. This CDR3 is CASSTLHGGPLAAFF. DNA for the CDR3: TGTGCCAGTAGTACACTACACGGGGGTCCCCTCGCAGCTTTCTTT.

This clonotype was picked up many times. The V gene is TRBV5-1, the J gene TRBJ2-7, with D perhaps matching TRBD2 (7 bases). The germline gives CDR1 SGHRS, CDR2 YFSETQ. With 2 bases removed from V and 6 bases from J, the gap between germline ends came to 18 bases. This CDR3 contains 15 residues. CDR3 bases: TGCGCCAGCAGCTTTATGGTGGGCGGGGGCCTCGAGCAGTACTTC. It is translated as CASSFMVGGGLEQYF.

The genes are TRBV6-4 and TRBJ2-7; 7 bases are shared with TRBD1. The germline gives CDR1 MRHNA, CDR2 SNTAGT. J gave up 2 bases and V 2 bases, and 9 bases lay outside the gene matches. The CDR3 has 16 amino acids. This CDR3 reads CASSDRTRDSTYEQYF. The CDR3 DNA reads TGTGCCAGCAGTGACCGTACTCGGGACAGTACCTACGAGCAGTACTTC.

This clonotype was detected only a few times. The chain couples TRBV12-3 or TRBV12-4 to TRBJ2-5; 11 bases align to TRBD2. With V trimmed by 7 bases and J by 8 bases, 9 bases remained unmatched. The CDR3 extends over 14 amino acids. The CDR3 nucleotides are TGTGCCAGCACCCCGGAACTAGCGGGGGTAACCCAGTACTTC. Protein: CASTPELAGVTQYF.

This chain uses TRBV19 with TRBJ2-3; D ambiguous. The germline gives CDR1 LNHDA, CDR2 SQIVND (reference sequence). CDR3 length: 15 amino acids. With 7 bases removed from V and 3 bases from J, the gap between germline ends came to 17 bases. The CDR3 coding sequence is TGTGCCAGTATCGATCCGTCTAGAAGTACAGATACGCAGTATTTT. Translated: CASIDPSRSTDTQYF.

This clonotype was observed at least ten times. The V gene is TRBV25-1, the J gene TRBJ2-7; 8 bases map to TRBD2. CDR1 and CDR2 from the germline V gene are MGHDK and SYGVNS. The J segment lost 5 bases and the V segment lost 6 bases, leaving 6 bases of the junction unmatched. The CDR3 extends over 13 amino acids. The CDR3 region is CASRVSGGHEQYF. As DNA, the CDR3 is TGTGCCAGCAGGGTAAGCGGGGGCCACGAGCAGTACTTC.

This chain uses TRBV24-1 with TRBJ2-7; 10 bases align to TRBD1. V dropped 3 bases and J dropped 3; count of bases not matched to a gene: 4. The germline V gene encodes CDR1 KGHDR and CDR2 SFDVKD. The CDR3 consists of 15 residues. CDR3 residues: CATSDPGTGDYEQYF. CDR3 coding DNA: TGTGCCACCAGTGATCCCGGGACAGGGGACTACGAGCAGTACTTC.

The V and J genes are TRBV30 and TRBJ1-2; D is ambiguous. CDR1 is GTSNPN, CDR2 SVGIG, per germline (reference sequence). The CDR3 is 13 amino acids. Trimming pared 8 bases from V and 3 bases from J, leaving 16 bases between. DNA of the CDR3: TGTGCCCATTATTTGGCAGGTCACTATGGCTACACCTTC. Its translation: CAHYLAGHYGYTF.

In this sample, this clonotype turned up many times. V gene TRBV19 combines with J gene TRBJ2-7; perhaps TRBD1 as D (7 bases). Germline V gives CDR1 LNHDA, CDR2 SQIVND (reference sequence). The length of the CDR3 is 12 residues. V was shortened by 9 bases and J by 7 bases, with 16 bases between the two germline ends. CDR3 sequence (DNA): TGTGCCAGCCAAGAGGGGGCGGGGGAGCAGTACTTC. This gives the protein CASQEGAGEQYF.

This clonotype was detected many times. V and J are TRBV15 and TRBJ2-7; 7 bases map to TRBD2. The CDR3 sequence is 18 residues long. The ends lost 1 base at V and 8 bases at J; junction bases unmatched: 20. Looked up from germline, CDR1 is LNHNV and CDR2 is YYDKDF (reference sequence). This CDR3 reads CATSRGGMKSGEGLKQYF. Written as DNA, the CDR3 is TGTGCCACCAGCAGAGGGGGGATGAAGAGCGGGGAAGGTCTAAAGCAGTACTTC.

The chain employs TRBV11-1 and TRBJ2-5; 16 bases line up with TRBD2. J gave up 5 bases and V 4 bases, and 7 bases lay outside the gene matches. Germline loops: CDR1 SGHAT, CDR2 FQDESV (reference sequence). This CDR3 contains 17 residues. CDR3 coding DNA: TGTGCCAGCAGCTCGGGACTAGCGGGAGGGCCTATGGAGACCCAGTACTTC. As protein: CASSSGLAGGPMETQYF. Full variable domain (remainder filled in from reference TRBV11-1 and TRBJ2-5): EAEVAQSPRYKITEKSQAVAFWCDPISGHATLYWYRQILGQGPELLVQFQDESVVDDSQLPKDRFSAERLKGVDSTLKIQPAELGDSAMYLCASSSGLAGGPMETQYFGPGTRLLVL.

V gene TRBV28 combines with J gene TRBJ1-1; weak D call: TRBD1 (5 bases). This CDR3 is 12 amino acids long. V lost 7 bases and J 6 bases, leaving 12 bases between the germline ends. CDR1 is MDHEN, CDR2 SYDVKM, per germline. Here the CDR3 reads CASTRGGPEAFF. The CDR3 DNA sequence: TGTGCCAGCACCCGGGGGGGACCTGAAGCTTTCTTT. Supplemented by reference TRBV28 and TRBJ1-1, the full variable domain reads DVKVTQSSRYLVKRTGEKVFLECVQDMDHENMFWYRQDPGLGLRLIYFSYDVKMKEKGDIPEGYSVSREKKERFSLILESASTNQTSMYLCASTRGGPEAFFGQGTRLTVV.

There are a few counts of this clonotype. The rearrangement links TRBV6-1 to TRBJ2-5, with D unresolved. The length of the CDR3 is 13 residues. The germline V and J ends were trimmed by 10 bases and 0 bases, with 12 bases remaining between them. The germline CDR1 and CDR2 sequences are MNHNS and SASEGT. CDR3 residues: CAIKDRHQETQYF. Written as DNA, the CDR3 is TGTGCCATCAAGGACCGGCACCAAGAGACCCAGTACTTC.

The gene calls are TRBV4-1 and TRBJ2-4, with 15 bases fitting TRBD2. Germline assignment: CDR1 MGHRA and CDR2 YSYEKL. CDR3 length equals 19 residues. J lost 0 bases, V lost 4 bases, and 7 bases had no gene match. Written as DNA, the CDR3 is TGCGCCAGCAGCCCCGGACTAGCGGGGGGGCGGTTAGCCAAAAACATTCAGTACTTC. This translates into CASSPGLAGGRLAKNIQYF.

This clonotype was counted a few times. The chain joins TRBV4-1 to TRBJ2-5, with 8 positions matching TRBD2. Trimming cost V 3 bases and J 3 bases; bases outside gene matches: 3. CDR3 length: 14 residues. Germline CDR1 and CDR2: MGHRA and YSYEKL. CDR3 loop: CASSQGGGKETQYF. In nucleotides, the CDR3 is TGCGCCAGCAGCCAGGGCGGGGGGAAAGAGACCCAGTACTTC.

Of note for this clonotype: Germline is not matched at one junction end, which may reflect a read error. The chain combines TRBV6-1 with TRBJ2-5; D not resolved. The CDR3 length is 10 residues. From germline, CDR1 is MNHNS and CDR2 SASEGT. The CDR3 sequence: CASRQETQDF. CDR3 nucleotides: TGTGCCAGCAGACAAGAGACCCAGGACTTC.

This clonotype was picked up many times. J is TRBJ2-7 and V is TRBV28, with D perhaps TRBD1 (6 bases). The CDR3 has 15 amino acids. V was pared by 4 bases and J by 0 bases, with 13 bases between. Germline V gene sequence: CDR1 MDHEN, CDR2 SYDVKM. CDR3 bases: TGTGCCAGCAGTTCAGGGGCAGGGAGCTCCTACGAGCAGTACTTC. Its protein is CASSSGAGSSYEQYF.

This clonotype was seen only once. The rearrangement uses TRBV24-1 and TRBJ1-2; perhaps TRBD1 as D (5 bases). Trimming pared 4 bases from V and 7 bases from J, leaving 15 bases between. The CDR3 loop spans 14 amino acids. CDR1 is KGHDR, CDR2 SFDVKD, per germline. The CDR3 DNA reads as TGTGCCACCAGTGAGCCGGGACCCCTCTGTGGCTACACCTTC. Translation gives CATSEPGPLCGYTF.